A single sample gave rise to the 15 T cell receptor beta chains below, sequenced in a study of T cells after posttransplantation cyclophosphamide. Assay: immunoSEQ multiplex PCR; the TCRdb copy retains only in-frame clones and omits some. The table lists about 10,000 clones, around four fifths of them singletons, with 15% to 19% in the top ten. Treatment was busulfan-fludarabine conditioning, a marrow graft, and cyclophosphamide on days +3 and +4. The material was PBMCs, obtained approximately 1,900 days after allogeneic stem cell transplant with posttransplant cyclophosphamide. These receptors all come from a female patient aged 50 to 65 who received an allogeneic stem cell transplant from a related donor, was CMV-positive, and had no GVHD. The T cells may come from the graft donor.

V gene TRBV4-1 combines with J gene TRBJ1-1, with D perhaps TRBD1 (6 bases). The V end lost 5 bases, the J end lost 6 bases, and 16 bases lay between the germline ends. Per the germline V gene, CDR1 is MGHRA and CDR2 is YSYEKL. The length of the CDR3 is 14 residues. In nucleotides, the CDR3 is TGCGCCAGCAGCGAAAAATCAGGGGTCCCTGAAGCTTTCTTT. The encoded protein is CASSEKSGVPEAFF.

The chain links TRBV19 to TRBJ2-7; 7 nucleotides match TRBD2. Germline V gene lookup returns CDR1 LNHDA and CDR2 SQIVND (reference sequence). CDR3 size: 15 residues. V trimming: 2 bases; J trimming: 4 bases; junction bases outside the gene matches: 8. CDR3 coding DNA: TGTGCCAGTAGTATAAGCCTGGGCGGGAGTTACGAGCAGTACTTC. The encoded protein is CASSISLGGSYEQYF.

The V gene is TRBV6-6, the J gene TRBJ1-6; D gene uncertain. V gave up 4 bases and J gave up 14 bases, with 6 bases separating them. Germline-derived CDR1 and CDR2 are MNHNY and SVGAGI (reference sequence). CDR3 length: 10 amino acids. In nucleotides, the CDR3 is TGTGCCAGCAGTTCAGGCACCCTCCACTTT. This encodes CASSSGTLHF.

The gene calls are TRBV7-7 and TRBJ2-7, with 13 bases fitting TRBD2. The CDR3 length is 15 residues. Germline V gives CDR1 SSHAT, CDR2 FNYEAQ (reference sequence). V lost 4 bases to trimming and J lost 3 bases; unmatched junction nucleotides: 3. The CDR3 loop is CASSSGLAGDYEQYF. In DNA, the CDR3 is TGTGCCAGCAGCTCCGGACTAGCGGGAGACTACGAGCAGTACTTC.

The chain is built from TRBV7-9 and TRBJ2-7, with D maybe TRBD2 (6 bases). The CDR3 runs to 14 residues. Looked up from germline, CDR1 is SEHNR and CDR2 is FQNEAQ (reference sequence). V lost 5 bases and J lost 5, with 16 bases in between. CDR3 residues: CASSVQGGGDEQYF. The CDR3 bases are TGTGCCAGCAGCGTCCAGGGAGGCGGCGACGAGCAGTACTTC.

J is TRBJ2-7 and V is TRBV19; no clear D. The germline V gene encodes CDR1 LNHDA and CDR2 SQIVND (reference sequence). The CDR3 runs to 13 residues. V was clipped by 2 bases and J by 6 bases, with 11 bases between them. CDR3 sequence reads: CASSIQAVGEQYF. CDR3 DNA: TGTGCCAGTAGTATACAGGCAGTCGGCGAGCAGTACTTC.

This clone was counted only a few times. The genes are TRBV7-9 and TRBJ1-2, with D perhaps TRBD1 (6 bases). CDR3 length: 13 amino acids. The germline CDR1 and CDR2 sequences are SEHNR and FQNEAQ (reference sequence). Trimming shortened V by 1 base and J by 5 bases, and 8 bases separated the two germline ends. The CDR3 DNA is TGTGCCAGCAGCTTAGGACAGGATTATGGCTACACCTTC. Translating it yields CASSLGQDYGYTF.

The chain combines TRBV10-2 with TRBJ1-1, with 9 nucleotides matching TRBD1. V lost 5 bases and J lost 5; bases outside the gene matches: 9. Germline-derived CDR1 and CDR2 are WSHSY and SAAADI. CDR3 size: 15 residues. The CDR3 DNA reads TGCGCCAGCAGTCTCTCGGGACAGGGCGGGACTGAAGCTTTCTTT. It translates to CASSLSGQGGTEAFF.

The gene calls are TRBV11-2 and TRBJ2-7, with D unclear. This CDR3 is 11 amino acids long. V was shortened by 0 bases and J by 7 bases, with 4 bases between the two germline ends. Germline V CDR1 and CDR2: SGHAT, FQNNGV. The CDR3 reads CASSLEREQYF. The CDR3 bases are TGTGCCAGCAGCTTAGAGAGGGAGCAGTACTTC.

The chain has TRBV29-1 and TRBJ1-3, with 7 bases lining up with TRBD1. The V and J ends lost 4 bases and 7 bases, in that order; junction bases with no gene match: 4. In germline, CDR1 is SQVTM, CDR2 ANQGSEA. This CDR3 has 12 residues. The CDR3: CSVVGGGNTIYF. The CDR3 DNA reads as TGCAGCGTTGTAGGGGGCGGGAACACCATATATTTT.

CDR3 amino acids: CASSLDFTGTAQETQYF. CDR3 in DNA: TGTGCCAGCAGTTTAGACTTTACCGGGACAGCTCAAGAGACCCAGTACTTC. This chain connects TRBV28 to TRBJ2-5; the match to TRBD1 covers 7 bases. The CDR3 spans 17 residues. The J segment lost 2 bases and the V segment lost 2 bases, leaving 11 bases of the junction unmatched. Germline V CDR1 and CDR2: MDHEN, SYDVKM.

This chain uses TRBV18 with TRBJ1-5, with 9 nucleotides matching TRBD1. CDR3 length equals 16 residues. Germline loops: CDR1 KGHSH, CDR2 LQKENI. The V gene end was trimmed by 3 bases and the J gene end by 8 bases; junction bases not matched to a gene: 11. This chain's CDR3 is CASSPGQGGGSEPQHF. The CDR3 coding sequence is TGTGCCAGCTCACCGGGACAGGGAGGAGGAAGTGAGCCCCAGCATTTT.

The chain employs TRBV9 and TRBJ2-7; 9 bases align to TRBD2. CDR1 and CDR2 from the germline V gene are SGDLS and YYNGEE. V trimming: 3 bases; J trimming: 4 bases; junction bases outside the gene matches: 2. The CDR3 runs 13 residues. The CDR3 loop reads CASSELAGYEQYF. The CDR3 nucleotides are TGTGCCAGCAGCGAGCTAGCGGGGTACGAGCAGTACTTC.

CDR3 DNA: TGTGCCAGCAGCCTACAGGTGAACACTGAAGCTTTCTTT. Encoded protein: CASSLQVNTEAFF. This chain joins TRBV6-6 and TRBJ1-1; D is perhaps TRBD1 (5 bases). The germline V gene encodes CDR1 MNHNY and CDR2 SVGAGI (reference sequence). The CDR3 is 13 amino acids. V lost 6 bases and J 0 bases, leaving 8 bases between the germline ends.

V and J are TRBV2 and TRBJ2-7; D is uncertain. V lost 6 bases and J 5 bases, leaving 8 bases between the germline ends. Per the germline V gene, CDR1 is SNHLY and CDR2 is FYNNEI. The CDR3 consists of 11 residues. CDR3 nucleotide sequence: TGTGCCAGCAGCTTACTGCACGAGCAGTACTTC. Amino acid sequence: CASSLLHEQYF.